Following are 2 T cell receptor beta chains from one sample sequenced in a study of spatial heterogeneity in lung cancer. General study points: Tumor mutation count correlated with how many alpha and beta TCRs expanded intratumorally.

Their cognate antigens are unknown. Each CDR3 protein gets one entry after TCRdb re-called the 5' RACE reads with MiXCR. Of approximately 4,600 distinct CDR3 sequences in the sample, 5% to 6.5% were seen once. As for time point: sample taken at primary tumor resection. The material sequenced was lung tumor tissue, taken at surgery. These receptor sequences come from a male donor with early-stage non-small cell lung cancer.

This clonotype was seen repeatedly, ten times or more. The gene calls are TRBV5-5 and TRBJ2-7, with D tentatively TRBD1 (5 bases). From germline, CDR1 is SGHKS and CDR2 YYEKEE (reference sequence). The V gene lost 3 bases and the J gene lost 3 bases, with 13 bases spanning the gap. This CDR3 spans 14 amino acids. In nucleotides, the CDR3 is TGTGCCAGCAGCTCGGATTGGACACTCTACGAGCAGTACTTC. Translation: CASSSDWTLYEQYF.

On this clonotype itself: This clone may be a read error of a much larger clone one base away. CDR3: CASSPDRVPYNSSLHF. In DNA, the CDR3 is TGTGCCAGCAGCCCGGACAGGGTCCCCTATAATTCATCCCTCCACTTT. The chain is built from TRBV7-8 and TRBJ1-6, with TRBD1 identical over 8 bases. Germline-derived CDR1 and CDR2 are SGHVS and FQNEAQ. This CDR3 spans 16 amino acids.